Shown below are 14 T cell receptor beta chains from a single sample sequenced in a study of blood T cell repertoires in COVID-19. Repertoires were generated with immunoSEQ multiplex PCR, while TCRdb's copy carries only in-frame clones and drops some. The sample has fewer than 120,000 clones, 76% seen once; the top ten hold roughly 3.8%. Sequencing was carried out using peripheral blood. These receptors all come from a woman older than 75 with acute or convalescent COVID-19.

This clone was picked up a small number of times. The chain is built from TRBV29-1 and TRBJ1-2; the D gene is possibly TRBD1 (6 bases). The CDR3 loop spans 13 amino acids. Germline CDR1 reads SQVTM; CDR2 reads ANQGSEA. V was cut by 6 bases and J by 3 bases, with 14 bases left in between. The CDR3, as DNA: TGCAGCGTCGTCCAGGGGTCCTACTATGGCTACACCTTC. Its translation is CSVVQGSYYGYTF.

V usage is TRBV30 and J usage is TRBJ1-5; D is uncertain. Germline V lookup: CDR1 GTSNPN, CDR2 SVGIG (reference sequence). The V end lost 2 bases, the J end lost 3 bases, and 8 bases lay between the germline ends. The CDR3 covers 13 residues. CDR3 amino acids: CAWSSGNNQPQHF. CDR3 DNA sequence: TGTGCCTGGAGTTCCGGGAACAATCAGCCCCAGCATTTT.

CDR3 nucleotide sequence: TGTGCCATCAGTGATAATAGAGGGAACCAAAATCAGCCCCAGCATTTT. Translated, it gives CAISDNRGNQNQPQHF. The chain couples TRBV10-3 to TRBJ1-5; D gene uncertain. Trimming took off 3 bases at V and 4 bases at J, with 16 bases between the two ends. Germline lookup yields CDR1 ENHRY and CDR2 SYGVKD. The CDR3 spans 16 residues.

The chain has TRBV6-5 and TRBJ2-5; D remains unclear. CDR1 MNHEY and CDR2 SVGAGI come from the germline V gene. V was pared by 5 bases and J by 1 base, with 14 bases between. This CDR3 region has 15 residues. DNA of the CDR3: TGTGCCAGCAGTCTTCTAGTTTCCCGCCAAGAGACCCAGTACTTC. Translating it yields CASSLLVSRQETQYF.

The rearrangement uses TRBV6-5 and TRBJ2-5; a possible D gene is TRBD2 (7 bases). CDR3 size: 15 residues. V lost 7 bases and J lost 2, with 17 bases in between. CDR1 is MNHEY, CDR2 SVGAGI, per germline. Here the CDR3 reads CASTLGRGGQETQYF. In DNA, the CDR3 is TGTGCCAGCACCCTGGGGAGGGGGGGGCAAGAGACCCAGTACTTC.

This chain joins TRBV3-1 (or the pseudogene TRBV3-2) and TRBJ1-2; a possible D gene is TRBD1 (5 bases). The CDR3 runs 14 residues. Trimming shortened V by 2 bases and J by 4 bases, and 11 bases separated the two germline ends. Per the germline V gene, CDR1 is LGHDT and CDR2 is YNNKEL (reference sequence). CDR3 sequence: CASSQLQGVYGYTF. In DNA, the CDR3 is TGTGCCAGCAGCCAACTTCAGGGCGTCTATGGCTACACCTTC.

This clone was counted once. This chain connects TRBV5-1 to TRBJ1-2; the D is unclear. CDR1 is SGHRS and CDR2 is YFSETQ in the germline V gene. The CDR3 runs to 14 residues. V dropped 0 bases and J dropped 2 bases, with 8 bases sitting between them. As DNA, the CDR3 is TGCGCCAGCAGCTTGGTTTCAGAAAACTATGGCTACACCTTC. Its translation: CASSLVSENYGYTF.

The CDR3 region has the DNA TGCGCCAGCAGAACCCAGGGCCTCTATGGCTACACCTTC. It translates to CASRTQGLYGYTF. The gene calls are TRBV10-2 and TRBJ1-2; tentatively, D is TRBD1 (5 bases). V was shortened by 6 bases and J by 4 bases, with 12 bases between the two germline ends. Per the germline V gene, CDR1 is WSHSY and CDR2 is SAAADI. The CDR3 runs 13 residues.

V usage is TRBV4-1 and J usage is TRBJ1-2; no reliable D call. The V gene lost 0 bases and the J gene lost 8 bases, with 7 bases spanning the gap. CDR1 and CDR2 (germline): MGHRA, YSYEKL. The CDR3 is made up of 12 amino acids. The CDR3 region has the DNA TGCGCCAGCAGCCAAGATAGAGGCGGCTACACCTTC. This encodes CASSQDRGGYTF.

In its sample, this clone was seen a few times. V usage is TRBV5-4 and J usage is TRBJ1-3; D unresolved. From germline, CDR1 is SGHNT and CDR2 YYREEE (reference sequence). V lost 7 bases and J lost 0, with 14 bases in between. CDR3 length equals 15 residues. This chain's CDR3 is CASSPGGYSGNTIYF. CDR3 coding DNA: TGTGCCAGCTCCCCGGGTGGCTACTCTGGAAACACCATATATTTT.

V and J are TRBV3-1 (or the pseudogene TRBV3-2) and TRBJ2-3, with 7 bases aligning to TRBD1. Germline loops: CDR1 LGHDT, CDR2 YNNKEL (reference sequence). The CDR3 consists of 16 residues. The junction had 10 bases not matched to a gene; V was cut back by 1 base and J by 6 bases. CDR3 bases: TGTGCCAGCAGCCAAGGACAGGGTCTGTTCGGGGATACGCAGTATTTT. It yields the protein CASSQGQGLFGDTQYF.

The rearrangement joins TRBV7-9 to TRBJ1-2; D is uncertain. V lost 5 bases and J lost 5, with 18 bases in between. CDR1 is SEHNR and CDR2 is FQNEAQ in the germline V gene (reference sequence). The CDR3 runs 15 residues. The CDR3 DNA follows: TGTGCCAGCAGCCCCTACATTGTGAGAGGATATGGCTACACCTTC. Translating gives CASSPYIVRGYGYTF. The variable domain in full, with the rest retrieved from reference TRBV7-9 and TRBJ1-2, is DTGVSQNPRHKITKRGQNVTFRCDPISEHNRLYWYRQTLGQGPEFLTYFQNEAQLEKSRLLSDRFSAERPKGSFSTLEIQRTEQGDSAMYLCASSPYIVRGYGYTFGSGTRLTVV.

The chain couples TRBV19 to TRBJ2-3, with D maybe TRBD1 (6 bases). V was pared by 2 bases and J by 4 bases, with 13 bases between. Germline CDR1 and CDR2: LNHDA and SQIVND (reference sequence). The CDR3 spans 15 residues. The CDR3 reads CASSINRVSADTQYF. The CDR3 nucleotides read TGTGCCAGTAGTATAAACAGGGTTTCCGCAGATACGCAGTATTTT.

This chain joins TRBV6-6 and TRBJ2-7; 9 bases map to TRBD1. The CDR3 spans 15 residues. Looked up from germline, CDR1 is MNHNY and CDR2 is SVGAGI (reference sequence). The V gene end was trimmed by 4 bases and the J gene end by 4 bases; junction bases not matched to a gene: 8. The CDR3 protein is CASSSKQGAQYEQYF. DNA of the CDR3: TGTGCCAGCAGTTCAAAACAGGGGGCCCAATACGAGCAGTACTTC.